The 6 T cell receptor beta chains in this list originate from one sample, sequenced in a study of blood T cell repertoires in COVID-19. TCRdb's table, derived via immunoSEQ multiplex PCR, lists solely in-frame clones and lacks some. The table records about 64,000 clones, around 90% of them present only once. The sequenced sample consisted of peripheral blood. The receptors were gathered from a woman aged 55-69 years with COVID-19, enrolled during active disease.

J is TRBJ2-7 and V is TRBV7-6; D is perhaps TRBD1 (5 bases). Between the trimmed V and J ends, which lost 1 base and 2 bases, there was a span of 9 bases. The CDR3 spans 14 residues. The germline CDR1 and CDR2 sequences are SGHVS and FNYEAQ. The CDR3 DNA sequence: TGTGCCAGCAGCTTAGGACAGCTCCCCTACGAGCAGTACTTC. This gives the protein CASSLGQLPYEQYF.

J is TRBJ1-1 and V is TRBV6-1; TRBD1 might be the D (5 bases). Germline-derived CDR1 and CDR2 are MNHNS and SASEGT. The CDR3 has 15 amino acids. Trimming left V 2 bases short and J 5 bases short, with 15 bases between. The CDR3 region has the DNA TGTGCCAGCAGTGAACCTCCGGCGGGGGGGACTGAAGCTTTCTTT. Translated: CASSEPPAGGTEAFF.

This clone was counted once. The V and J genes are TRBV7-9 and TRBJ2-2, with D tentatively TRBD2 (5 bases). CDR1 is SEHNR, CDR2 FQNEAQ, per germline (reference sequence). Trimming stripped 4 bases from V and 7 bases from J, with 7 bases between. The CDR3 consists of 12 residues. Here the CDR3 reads CASSSEVGELFF. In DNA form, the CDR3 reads TGTGCCAGCAGCTCGGAGGTCGGGGAGCTGTTTTTT.

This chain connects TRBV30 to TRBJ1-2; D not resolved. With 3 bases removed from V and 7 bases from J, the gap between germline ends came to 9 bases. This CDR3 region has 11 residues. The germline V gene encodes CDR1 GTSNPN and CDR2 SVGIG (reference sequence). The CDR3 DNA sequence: TGTGCCTGGAGGGAGATCGGTGGCTACACCTTC. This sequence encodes CAWREIGGYTF.

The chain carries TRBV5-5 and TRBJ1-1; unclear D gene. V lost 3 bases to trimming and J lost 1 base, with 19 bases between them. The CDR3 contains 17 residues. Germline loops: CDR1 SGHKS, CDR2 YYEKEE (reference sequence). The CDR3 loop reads CASSSLWTRTTNTEAFF. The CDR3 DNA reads TGTGCCAGCAGCTCCCTATGGACCAGGACTACGAACACTGAAGCTTTCTTT.

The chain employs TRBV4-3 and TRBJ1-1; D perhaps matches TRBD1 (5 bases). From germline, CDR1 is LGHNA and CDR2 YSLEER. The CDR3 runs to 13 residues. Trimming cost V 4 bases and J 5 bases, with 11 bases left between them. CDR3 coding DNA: TGCGCCAGCAGCCTTACCGGGGGGACTGAAGCTTTCTTT. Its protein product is CASSLTGGTEAFF.